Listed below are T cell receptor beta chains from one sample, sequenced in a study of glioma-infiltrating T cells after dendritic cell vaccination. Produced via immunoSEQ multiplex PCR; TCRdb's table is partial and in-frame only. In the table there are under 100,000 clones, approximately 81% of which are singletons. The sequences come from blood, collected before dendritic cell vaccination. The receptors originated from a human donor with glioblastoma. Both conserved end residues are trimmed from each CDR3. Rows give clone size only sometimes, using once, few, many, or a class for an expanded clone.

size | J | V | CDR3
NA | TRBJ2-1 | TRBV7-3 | ASSLIGGRRRNEQF
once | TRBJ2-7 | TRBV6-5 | ASTREPLSYEQY
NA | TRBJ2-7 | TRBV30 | ASSRGEGLHEQY
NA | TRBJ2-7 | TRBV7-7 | ASSPLPTGYEQY
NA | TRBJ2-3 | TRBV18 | ASSPTSGGTDTQY
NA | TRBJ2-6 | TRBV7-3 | ASRPTVPSSGANVLT
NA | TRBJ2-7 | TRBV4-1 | ASSQLSPPGPYEQY
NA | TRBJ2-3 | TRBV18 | ASPLRSRMDTQY
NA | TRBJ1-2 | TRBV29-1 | SVPPGLGGGERFF
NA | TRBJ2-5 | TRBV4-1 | ASSQFPGEGETQY
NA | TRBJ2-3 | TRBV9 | ASSVPGGIFTDTQY
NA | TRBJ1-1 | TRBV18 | ASSPPPGSQEAF
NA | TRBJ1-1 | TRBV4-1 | ASSHILTGGAEAF
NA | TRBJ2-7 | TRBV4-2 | ASSLTDREGYEQY
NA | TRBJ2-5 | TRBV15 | ATSRVTGFGETQY
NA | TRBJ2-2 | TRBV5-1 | ASSFTAQGAAPGELF
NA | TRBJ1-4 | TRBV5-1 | ASGPLDRIATNEKLF
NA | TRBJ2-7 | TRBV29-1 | SVGEGPGEQY
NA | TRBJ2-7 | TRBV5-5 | ASSLMTGWEQY
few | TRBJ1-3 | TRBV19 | ASSTGNSGNTIY
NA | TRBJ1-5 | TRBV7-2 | ASSPQGGVQPQH
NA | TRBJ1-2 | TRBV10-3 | AISGTGYGGYT
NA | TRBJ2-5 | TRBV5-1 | ASSPQGGQETQY
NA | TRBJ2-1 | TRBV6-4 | ASSPGTGSWGNEQF
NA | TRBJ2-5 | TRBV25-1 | ASSEGASGYETQY
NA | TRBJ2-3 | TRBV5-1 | ASSFGERGPDTQY
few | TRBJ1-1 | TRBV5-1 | ASTSKGRGRNTEAF
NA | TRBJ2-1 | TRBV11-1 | ASSSDLWRGGRYEQF
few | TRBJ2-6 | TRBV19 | ASSHTGFSGANVLT
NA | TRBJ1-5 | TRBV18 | ASSRGQLNQPQH
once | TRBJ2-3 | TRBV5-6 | ASSLLGWTGADTQY
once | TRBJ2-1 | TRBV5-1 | ASRTRQGNSNEQF
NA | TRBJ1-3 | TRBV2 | ASSEAGQASGNTIY
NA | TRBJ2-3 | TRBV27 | ASSPRLEDTQY
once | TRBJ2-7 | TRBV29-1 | SVDTSGQAYEQY
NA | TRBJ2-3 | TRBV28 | ASSSRTSGARTDTQY
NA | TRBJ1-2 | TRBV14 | ASSQLEHTGGYT
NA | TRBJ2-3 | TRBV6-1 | ASSSVTDTQY
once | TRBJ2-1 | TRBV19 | ASSTSGSSYNEQF
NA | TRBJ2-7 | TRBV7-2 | ASSRGEGSEQY
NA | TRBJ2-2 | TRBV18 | ASSSETGVITGELF
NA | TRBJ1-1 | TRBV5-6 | ASSYSTGSNTEAF
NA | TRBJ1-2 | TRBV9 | ASSPRAGLGYGYT
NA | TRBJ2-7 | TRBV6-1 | ASSFGDRTYEQY